This T cell receptor beta chain stems from a study of response to subunit inactivated influenza vaccine. V lost 2 bases to trimming and J lost 5 bases, with 20 bases between them. CDR3 length equals 16 residues. CDR1 and CDR2 from the germline V gene are GTSNPN and SVGIG (reference sequence). TCRdb re-called the RT-PCR reads through MiXCR, storing one row per CDR3 protein. This table has about half a million distinct CDR3 sequences, about 7.6% appearing once. The TCR originated in a man in his fifties or sixties who received an inactivated influenza vaccine. Specimen: PBMCs from blood, collected less than 30 months after vaccination. The chain recombines TRBV30 with TRBJ2-3, with D possibly being TRBD2 (5 bases). As DNA, the CDR3 is TGTGCCTGGAGTATGGGCTTGGACGGCCGGGGAGATACGCAGTATTTT. The encoded protein is CAWSMGLDGRGDTQYF.